The rows below give T cell receptor beta chains drawn from one sample of a study of T-cell reconstitution after alpha-beta-depleted transplantation in children. TCRdb redid the calling of the PCR reads with MiXCR, one entry per CDR3 protein. The sample carries 130,000 or so distinct CDR3 sequences, roughly 10% recorded once. This sample comprised PBMCs, mostly from graft donor cells, obtained 180 days after TCRalphabeta/CD19-depleted stem cell transplant. These receptors were collected from a girl less than two years old who had a stem cell transplant for combined immunodeficiency, so the T cells may come from the graft donor. Both conserved end residues are part of each CDR3. D genes are given only for firm matches. Expanded clones are given a class, and other clones once, few, many or no size at all.

clone_size d_call j_call v_call cdr3_aa cdr3_nt
many NA TRBJ2-5 TRBV20-1 CSARDLGRRYQETQYF TGCAGTGCTAGAGATTTGGGACGCCGGTACCAAGAGACCCAGTACTTC
NA TRBD2 TRBJ2-5 TRBV5-4 CASSLNGLAGAKETQYF TGTGCCAGCAGCTTGAACGGCCTAGCGGGGGCGAAGGAGACCCAGTACTTC
NA NA TRBJ1-4 TRBV20-1 CSARGLNGEKLFF TGCAGTGCTAGAGGGCTAAACGGTGAAAAACTGTTTTTT
NA TRBD1 TRBJ2-7 TRBV5-1 CASSLDQGAHEQYF TGCGCCAGCAGCTTGGATCAGGGGGCCCACGAGCAGTACTTC
few NA TRBJ2-1 TRBV12-3/TRBV12-4 CASSLFGGGGWNEQFF TGTGCCAGCAGCCTGTTCGGGGGAGGGGGATGGAATGAGCAGTTCTTC
NA NA TRBJ1-1 TRBV28 CASSLYGGGENTEAFF TGTGCCAGCAGTTTATATGGGGGTGGGGAGAACACTGAAGCTTTCTTT
NA TRBD2 TRBJ2-7 TRBV5-5 CASSLERERYEQYF TGTGCCAGCAGCTTGGAGCGGGAGAGGTACGAGCAGTACTTC
few TRBD1 TRBJ2-5 TRBV3-1 CASTPGNRGEMETQYF TGTGCCAGCACCCCGGGAAACAGGGGGGAGATGGAGACCCAGTACTTC
few NA TRBJ1-1 TRBV20-1 CSASRGRGTEAFF TGCAGTGCTAGTAGGGGCCGAGGCACTGAAGCTTTCTTT
few NA TRBJ1-5 TRBV12-3/TRBV12-4 CASSFSGISNQPQHF TGTGCCAGCAGTTTCTCCGGCATTAGCAATCAGCCCCAGCATTTT
many NA TRBJ2-7 TRBV20-1 CSARGPYEQYF TGCAGTGCTAGAGGTCCTTACGAGCAGTACTTC
few TRBD1 TRBJ2-5 TRBV14 CASSQDPDRGPGETQYF TGTGCCAGCAGCCAAGATCCCGACAGGGGGCCGGGAGAGACCCAGTACTTC
few TRBD1 TRBJ2-7 TRBV20-1 CSAEGGTGTYEQYF TGCAGTGCTGAAGGCGGGACAGGGACCTACGAGCAGTACTTC
NA NA TRBJ1-2 TRBV12-3/TRBV12-4 CASRTGFVDGYTF TGTGCCAGCAGGACAGGTTTCGTCGATGGCTACACCTTC
NA TRBD1 TRBJ2-5 TRBV5-1 CASSLVGQGGETQYF TGCGCCAGCAGCTTGGTCGGACAGGGAGGAGAGACCCAGTACTTC
NA NA TRBJ2-2 TRBV5-1 CASSLRADNTGELFF TGCGCCAGCAGCTTGCGGGCAGATAACACCGGGGAGCTGTTTTTT
NA NA TRBJ2-1 TRBV5-1 CASSLMGSYNEQFF TGCGCCAGCAGCTTGATGGGGAGTTACAATGAGCAGTTCTTC
few NA TRBJ1-6 TRBV5-1 CASSLVGKSDSPLHF TGCGCCAGCAGCTTGGTAGGGAAGTCCGATTCACCCCTCCACTTT
few TRBD2 TRBJ2-1 TRBV5-6 CASSGVAGALPLSSYNEQFF TGTGCCAGCAGCGGAGTAGCGGGGGCCCTACCCCTTAGCTCCTACAATGAGCAGTTCTTC
NA TRBD1 TRBJ1-3 TRBV5-1 CASSFSPQDRGSAGNTIYF TGCGCCAGCAGCTTCTCTCCTCAGGACAGGGGATCTGCTGGAAACACCATATATTTT
NA NA TRBJ2-7 TRBV12-3/TRBV12-4 CASTAYMGHEQYF TGTGCCAGCACCGCATACATGGGCCACGAGCAGTACTTC
few NA TRBJ2-5 TRBV20-1 CSARWGRPLQETQYF TGCAGTGCTAGATGGGGAAGACCTTTACAAGAGACCCAGTACTTC
few NA TRBJ2-3 TRBV5-6 CASSSDGLRGSTDTQYF TGTGCCAGCAGCTCTGACGGCCTTAGAGGCAGCACAGATACGCAGTATTTT
once NA TRBJ1-3 TRBV20-1 CSARDPAGTGNTIYF TGCAGTGCTAGAGATCCGGCAGGGACTGGAAACACCATATATTTT
few TRBD2 TRBJ2-7 TRBV25-1 CASSPNGGWEQYF TGTGCCAGCAGTCCTAACGGGGGGTGGGAGCAGTACTTC
few TRBD1 TRBJ2-2 TRBV12-3/TRBV12-4 CASRPGTGVPGELFF TGTGCCAGCAGGCCCGGGACAGGGGTCCCCGGGGAGCTGTTTTTT
few NA TRBJ2-2 TRBV5-1 CASSQGTVTGELFF TGCGCCAGCAGCCAGGGGACGGTCACCGGGGAGCTGTTTTTT
many NA TRBJ2-7 TRBV5-1 CASSLQDYPYEQYF TGCGCCAGCAGCTTGCAGGACTATCCTTACGAGCAGTACTTC
NA NA TRBJ2-5 TRBV21-1 CASSKQGPGQYQETQYF TGTGCCAGCAGCAAGCAGGGCCCGGGACAGTACCAAGAGACCCAGTACTTC
few TRBD2 TRBJ2-3 TRBV27 CASSPHPGLAGESDTQYF TGTGCCAGCAGTCCGCATCCGGGACTAGCGGGAGAGTCGGATACGCAGTATTTT
NA NA TRBJ2-7 TRBV28 CASSFWNGLEGDEQYF TGTGCCAGCAGTTTTTGGAACGGTCTAGAGGGCGACGAGCAGTACTTC
NA TRBD1 TRBJ1-6 TRBV7-9 CASSFGDRGNSPLHF TGTGCCAGCAGCTTCGGGGACAGGGGGAATTCACCCCTCCACTTT
many NA TRBJ1-4 TRBV5-1 CASSLAYATGLLATNEKLFF TGCGCCAGCAGCTTGGCCTACGCCACAGGGCTGCTAGCAACTAATGAAAAACTGTTTTTT
few NA TRBJ2-5 TRBV5-1 CASSLGGGGETQYF TGCGCCAGCAGCTTGGGGGGAGGAGGAGAGACCCAGTACTTC
few NA TRBJ2-3 TRBV7-2 CASSTDYTDTQYF TGTGCCAGCAGCACGGACTACACAGATACGCAGTATTTT
NA NA TRBJ2-7 TRBV20-1 CSASRDDYEQYF TGCAGTGCCTCCAGGGACGACTACGAGCAGTACTTC
NA NA TRBJ1-1 TRBV25-1 CASIGNLVYTEAFF TGTGCCAGCATTGGGAACTTGGTCTACACTGAAGCTTTCTTT
NA NA TRBJ2-5 TRBV7-2 CASSRHGAWETQYF TGTGCCAGCAGCCGACACGGGGCGTGGGAGACCCAGTACTTC
few NA TRBJ1-5 TRBV6-5 CASSLQGLNQPQHF TGTGCCAGCAGCCTTCAGGGTTTGAATCAGCCCCAGCATTTT
NA NA TRBJ2-7 TRBV28 CASSLSSSYEQYF TGTGCCAGCAGTTTGTCTAGTTCCTACGAGCAGTACTTC
NA NA TRBJ1-5 TRBV7-9 CASSPGNHGNQPQHF TGTGCCAGCAGCCCAGGGAACCACGGCAATCAGCCCCAGCATTTT
NA NA TRBJ2-5 TRBV5-1 CASSFGTQETQYF TGCGCCAGCAGCTTCGGCACACAAGAGACCCAGTACTTC
NA TRBD2 TRBJ2-1 TRBV4-3 CASSQDEGLADYNEQFF TGCGCCAGCAGCCAAGATGAGGGACTAGCGGATTACAATGAGCAGTTCTTC
NA TRBD1 TRBJ2-7 TRBV18 CASSQDRGQYEQYF TGTGCCAGCTCGCAGGACAGGGGGCAATACGAGCAGTACTTC
few NA TRBJ1-4 TRBV7-9 CASSPQGEGEKLFF TGTGCCAGCAGCCCCCAGGGAGAGGGTGAAAAACTGTTTTTT
many NA TRBJ2-2 TRBV20-1 CSARDLYGITGELFF TGCAGTGCTAGAGATCTTTACGGGATCACCGGGGAGCTGTTTTTT
many NA TRBJ2-1 TRBV12-3/TRBV12-4 CASSPGLVGREQFF TGTGCCAGCAGCCCGGGGCTAGTGGGCCGTGAGCAGTTCTTC
NA NA TRBJ1-1 TRBV29-1 CSVAEQGPENTEAFF TGCAGCGTGGCTGAACAGGGACCCGAGAACACTGAAGCTTTCTTT
NA NA TRBJ1-5 TRBV6-5 CASSSRPGEGNQPQHF TGTGCCAGCAGTTCAAGGCCTGGGGAGGGCAATCAGCCCCAGCATTTT
few NA TRBJ2-5 TRBV20-1 CSAPPGEEETQYF TGCAGTGCTCCCCCCGGTGAGGAAGAGACCCAGTACTTC
NA TRBD2 TRBJ2-3 TRBV10-3 CAIRSLAGTTDTQYF TGTGCCATCAGGAGCTTAGCGGGGACAACAGATACGCAGTATTTT
many TRBD1 TRBJ2-3 TRBV5-5 CASSLGTGTGRTDTQYF TGTGCCAGCAGCTTGGGCACAGGGACAGGGAGGACAGATACGCAGTATTTT
NA TRBD2 TRBJ2-7 TRBV7-2 CASSLTSGGAYEQYF TGTGCCAGCAGCTTGACTAGCGGGGGGGCCTACGAGCAGTACTTC